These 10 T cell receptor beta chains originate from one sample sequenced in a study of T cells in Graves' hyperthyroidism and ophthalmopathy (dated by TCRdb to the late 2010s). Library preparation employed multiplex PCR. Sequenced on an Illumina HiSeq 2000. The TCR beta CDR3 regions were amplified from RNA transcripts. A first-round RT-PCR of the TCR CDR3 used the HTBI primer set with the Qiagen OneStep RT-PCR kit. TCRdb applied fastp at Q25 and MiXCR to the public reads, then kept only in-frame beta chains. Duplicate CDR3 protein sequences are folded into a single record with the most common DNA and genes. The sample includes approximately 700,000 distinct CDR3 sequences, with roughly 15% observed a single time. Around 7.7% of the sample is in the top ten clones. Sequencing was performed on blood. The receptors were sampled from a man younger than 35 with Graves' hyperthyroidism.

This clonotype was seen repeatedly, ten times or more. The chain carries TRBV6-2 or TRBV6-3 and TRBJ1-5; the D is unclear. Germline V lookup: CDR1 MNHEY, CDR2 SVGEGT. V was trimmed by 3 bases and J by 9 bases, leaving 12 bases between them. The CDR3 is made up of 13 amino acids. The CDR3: CASSYAGSTPQHF. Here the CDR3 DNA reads TGTGCCAGCAGTTATGCAGGATCAACGCCCCAGCATTTT.

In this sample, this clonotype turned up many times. CDR3 region: CASSFRTESYNEQFF. The DNA of the CDR3 is TGTGCCAGCAGTTTCCGGACTGAATCCTACAATGAGCAGTTCTTC. V is TRBV12-3 or TRBV12-4 and J is TRBJ2-1; TRBD2 might be the D (5 bases). The CDR3 extends over 15 amino acids. The V end was cut by 3 bases, the J end by 1 base, with 10 bases between.

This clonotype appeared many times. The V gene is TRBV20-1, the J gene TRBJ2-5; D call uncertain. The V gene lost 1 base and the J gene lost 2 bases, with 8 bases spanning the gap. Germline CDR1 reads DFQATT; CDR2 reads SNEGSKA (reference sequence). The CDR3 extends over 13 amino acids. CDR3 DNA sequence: TGCAGTGCTAGAGTTCTCACGCAAGAGACCCAGTACTTC. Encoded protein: CSARVLTQETQYF.

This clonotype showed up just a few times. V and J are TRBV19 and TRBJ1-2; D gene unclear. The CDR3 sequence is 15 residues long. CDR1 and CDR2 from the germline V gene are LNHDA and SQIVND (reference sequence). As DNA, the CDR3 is TGTGCTCATACTTTCCCGGGATCAGCTAACTATGGCTACACCTTC. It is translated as CAHTFPGSANYGYTF.

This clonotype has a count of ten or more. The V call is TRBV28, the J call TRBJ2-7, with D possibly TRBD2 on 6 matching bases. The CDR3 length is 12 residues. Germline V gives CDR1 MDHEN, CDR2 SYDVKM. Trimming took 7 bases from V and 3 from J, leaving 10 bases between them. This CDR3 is CASTSGSYEQYF. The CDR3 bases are TGTGCCAGCACCTCCGGGAGCTACGAGCAGTACTTC.

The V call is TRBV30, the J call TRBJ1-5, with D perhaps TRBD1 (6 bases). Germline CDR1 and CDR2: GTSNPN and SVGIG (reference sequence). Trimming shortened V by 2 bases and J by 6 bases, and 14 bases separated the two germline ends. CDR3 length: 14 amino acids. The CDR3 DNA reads TGTGCCTGGAGTTTTTGGGGGCCCGTTCAGCCCCAGCATTTT. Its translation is CAWSFWGPVQPQHF.

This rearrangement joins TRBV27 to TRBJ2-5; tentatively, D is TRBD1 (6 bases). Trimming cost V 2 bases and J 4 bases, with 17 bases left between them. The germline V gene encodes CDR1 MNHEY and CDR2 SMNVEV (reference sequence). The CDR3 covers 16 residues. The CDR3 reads CASSLTAGALGETQYF. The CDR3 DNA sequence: TGTGCCAGCAGTTTAACGGCAGGGGCCCTCGGAGAGACCCAGTACTTC.

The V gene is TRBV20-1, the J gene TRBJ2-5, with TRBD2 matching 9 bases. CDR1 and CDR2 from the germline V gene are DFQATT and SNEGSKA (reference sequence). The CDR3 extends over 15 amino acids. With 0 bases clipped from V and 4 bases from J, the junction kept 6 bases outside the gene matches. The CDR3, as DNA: TGCAGTGCTAGAGAGGTAGCGGGAGCCCTAGAGACCCAGTACTTC. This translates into CSAREVAGALETQYF.

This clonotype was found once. CDR3 sequence: CASSLRTSGRLDNEQFF. The CDR3 DNA reads TGTGCCAGCAGTCTTCGGACTAGCGGGAGGCTTGACAATGAGCAGTTCTTC. The chain employs TRBV2 and TRBJ2-1, with TRBD2 matching over 14 bases. The CDR3 runs 17 residues. Germline assignment: CDR1 SNHLY and CDR2 FYNNEI. The junction had 8 bases not matched to a gene; V was cut back by 5 bases and J by 5 bases.

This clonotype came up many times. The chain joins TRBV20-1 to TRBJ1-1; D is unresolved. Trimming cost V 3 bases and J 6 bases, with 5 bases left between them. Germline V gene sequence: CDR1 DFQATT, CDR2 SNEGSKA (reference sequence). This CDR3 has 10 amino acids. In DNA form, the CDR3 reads TGCAGTGCTAGGGTCCCTGAAGCTTTCTTT. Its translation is CSARVPEAFF.